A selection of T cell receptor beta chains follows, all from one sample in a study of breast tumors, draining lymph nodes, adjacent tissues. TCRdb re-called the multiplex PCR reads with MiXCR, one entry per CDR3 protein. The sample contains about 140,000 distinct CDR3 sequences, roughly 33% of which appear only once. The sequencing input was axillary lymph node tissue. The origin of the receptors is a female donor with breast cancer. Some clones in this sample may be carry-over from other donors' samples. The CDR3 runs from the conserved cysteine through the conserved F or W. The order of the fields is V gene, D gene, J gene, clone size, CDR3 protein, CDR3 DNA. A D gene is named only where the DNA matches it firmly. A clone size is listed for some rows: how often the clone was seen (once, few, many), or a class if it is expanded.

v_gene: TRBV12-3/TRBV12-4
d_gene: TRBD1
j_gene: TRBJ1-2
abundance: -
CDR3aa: CASSEGTGGNYGYTF
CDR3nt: TGTGCCAGCAGCGAAGGGACAGGGGGAAACTATGGCTACACCTTC

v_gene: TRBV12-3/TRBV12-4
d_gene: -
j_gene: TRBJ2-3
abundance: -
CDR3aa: CASSNPETLWRGTDAQYF
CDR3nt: TGTGCCAGCAGTAACCCCGAGACACTATGGAGAGGCACAGATGCGCAGTATTTT

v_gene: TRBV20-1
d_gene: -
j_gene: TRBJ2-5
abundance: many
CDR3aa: CSASLAVSAQYF
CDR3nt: TGCAGTGCTAGTCTGGCAGTTAGTGCCCAGTACTTC

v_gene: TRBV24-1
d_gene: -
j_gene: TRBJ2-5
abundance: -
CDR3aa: CATSDLDTPGQETQYF
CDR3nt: TGTGCCACCAGTGATTTGGACACGCCCGGTCAAGAGACCCAGTACTTC

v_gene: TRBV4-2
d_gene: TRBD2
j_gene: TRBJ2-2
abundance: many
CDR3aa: CASSHPSGGINTGELFF
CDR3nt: TGTGCCAGCAGCCACCCTAGCGGGGGTATTAACACCGGGGAGCTGTTTTTT

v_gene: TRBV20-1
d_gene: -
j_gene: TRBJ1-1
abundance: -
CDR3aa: CSAREAGAVNTEAFF
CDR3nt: TGCAGTGCTAGAGAAGCGGGGGCGGTGAACACTGAAGCTTTCTTT

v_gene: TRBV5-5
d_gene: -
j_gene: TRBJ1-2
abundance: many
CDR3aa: CASSQARDRSNYGYTF
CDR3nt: TGTGCCAGCAGTCAGGCGCGGGACCGCTCTAACTATGGCTACACCTTC

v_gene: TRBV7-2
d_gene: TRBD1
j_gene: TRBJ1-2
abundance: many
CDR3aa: CASSLPGQIYGYTF
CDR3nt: TGTGCCAGCAGCTTACCGGGACAGATCTATGGCTACACCTTC

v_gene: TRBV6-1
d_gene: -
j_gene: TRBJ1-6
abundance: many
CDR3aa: CASNLGGNSPLHF
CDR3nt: TGTGCCAGCAATTTGGGCGGGAATTCACCCCTCCACTTT

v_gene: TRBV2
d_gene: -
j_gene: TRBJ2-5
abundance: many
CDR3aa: CASSDRKETQYF
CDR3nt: TGTGCCAGCAGTGACAGAAAAGAGACCCAGTACTTC

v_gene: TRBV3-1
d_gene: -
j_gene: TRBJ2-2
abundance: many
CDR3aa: CASSQDDTGFTGELFF
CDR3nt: TGTGCCAGCAGCCAGGACGACACGGGGTTCACCGGGGAGCTGTTTTTT

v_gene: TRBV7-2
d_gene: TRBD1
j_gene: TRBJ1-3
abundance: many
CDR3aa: CASIASPGQGITGNTIYF
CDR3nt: TGTGCCAGCATCGCCAGCCCGGGACAGGGAATAACTGGAAACACCATATATTTT

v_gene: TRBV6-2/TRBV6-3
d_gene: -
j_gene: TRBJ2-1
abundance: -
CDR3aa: CASSYSSVNEQFF
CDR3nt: TGTGCCAGCAGTTACTCGAGTGTCAATGAGCAGTTCTTC

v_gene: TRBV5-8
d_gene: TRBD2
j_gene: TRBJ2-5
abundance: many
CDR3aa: CASSLDGLLRGGSETQYF
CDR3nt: TGTGCCAGCAGCTTGGACGGGCTTTTGCGGGGGGGCTCTGAGACCCAGTACTTC

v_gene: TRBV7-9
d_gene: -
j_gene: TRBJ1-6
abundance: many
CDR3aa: CASSRVLSYNSPLHF
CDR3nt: TGTGCCAGCAGCAGGGTATTGTCGTATAATTCACCCCTCCACTTT

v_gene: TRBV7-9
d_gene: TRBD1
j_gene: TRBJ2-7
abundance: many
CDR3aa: CASSSGTGGYEQYF
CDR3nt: TGTGCCAGCAGTTCCGGGACAGGGGGCTACGAGCAGTACTTC

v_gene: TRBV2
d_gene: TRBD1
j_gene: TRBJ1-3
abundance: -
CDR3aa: CASSKDRAMFGNTIYF
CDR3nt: TGTGCCAGCAGTAAGGACAGGGCGATGTTTGGAAACACCATATATTTT

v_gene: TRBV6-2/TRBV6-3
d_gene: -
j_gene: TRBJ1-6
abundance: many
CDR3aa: CASQDTNNSPLHF
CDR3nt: TGTGCCAGCCAAGACACAAATAATTCACCCCTCCACTTT

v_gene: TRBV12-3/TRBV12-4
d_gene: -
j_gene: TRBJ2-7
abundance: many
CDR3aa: CASSSTGRRAEQYF
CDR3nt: TGTGCCAGCAGTTCAACAGGGAGGAGGGCCGAGCAGTACTTC

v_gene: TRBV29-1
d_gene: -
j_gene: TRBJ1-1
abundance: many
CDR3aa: CSVGDTEAFF
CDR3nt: TGCAGCGTGGGGGACACTGAAGCTTTCTTT

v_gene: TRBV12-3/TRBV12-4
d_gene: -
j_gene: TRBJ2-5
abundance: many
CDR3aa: CASSSTTPETQYF
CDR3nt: TGTGCCAGCAGCTCGACTACGCCAGAGACCCAGTACTTC

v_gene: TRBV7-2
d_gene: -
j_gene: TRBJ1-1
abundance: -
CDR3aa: CASSFNRLNTEAFF
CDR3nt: TGTGCCAGCAGCTTCAACAGGCTGAACACTGAAGCTTTCTTT

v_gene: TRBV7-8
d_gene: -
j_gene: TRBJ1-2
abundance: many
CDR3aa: CASSPGREGGYTF
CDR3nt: TGTGCCAGCAGCCCCGGGAGGGAGGGTGGCTACACCTTC

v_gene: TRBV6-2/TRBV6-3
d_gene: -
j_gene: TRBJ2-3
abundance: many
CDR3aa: CASSLTEPTHTQYF
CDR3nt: TGTGCCAGCAGTCTCACGGAACCCACCCATACGCAGTATTTT

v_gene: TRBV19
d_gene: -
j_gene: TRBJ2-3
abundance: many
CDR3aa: CASSYKGVGTDTQYF
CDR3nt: TGTGCCAGTAGCTACAAGGGAGTAGGCACAGATACGCAGTATTTT

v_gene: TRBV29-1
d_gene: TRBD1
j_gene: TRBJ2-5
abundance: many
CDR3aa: CSVAPGTAKSETQYF
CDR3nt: TGCAGCGTCGCTCCTGGGACAGCGAAATCGGAGACCCAGTACTTC

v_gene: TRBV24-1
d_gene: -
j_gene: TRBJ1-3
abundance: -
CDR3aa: CATRWGDTIYF
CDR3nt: TGTGCCACCCGATGGGGGGACACCATATATTTT

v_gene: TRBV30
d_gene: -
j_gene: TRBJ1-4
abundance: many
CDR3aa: CAWRLWGAREKLFF
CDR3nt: TGTGCCTGGAGACTTTGGGGGGCGAGGGAAAAACTGTTTTTT

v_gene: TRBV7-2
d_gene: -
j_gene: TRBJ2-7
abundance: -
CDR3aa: CASSRGGSSYEQYF
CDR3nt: TGTGCCAGCTCGAGGGGGGGGAGCTCCTACGAGCAGTACTTC

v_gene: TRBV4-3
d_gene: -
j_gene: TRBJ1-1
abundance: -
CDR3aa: CASSQEPINTEAFF
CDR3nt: TGCGCCAGCAGCCAAGAACCCATTAACACTGAAGCTTTCTTT

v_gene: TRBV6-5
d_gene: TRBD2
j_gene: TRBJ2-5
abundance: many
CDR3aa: CASSHRAGGTQETQYF
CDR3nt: TGTGCCAGCAGTCACCGGGCGGGGGGCACACAAGAGACCCAGTACTTC

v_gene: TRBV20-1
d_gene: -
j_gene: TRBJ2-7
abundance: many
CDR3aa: CSAQRDGAGYEQYF
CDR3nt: TGCAGTGCCCAACGTGACGGGGCCGGGTACGAGCAGTACTTC

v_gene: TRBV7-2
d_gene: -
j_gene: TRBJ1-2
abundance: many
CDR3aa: CASSTPLWGVYGYTF
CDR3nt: TGTGCCAGCAGCACTCCCCTCTGGGGCGTCTATGGCTACACCTTC

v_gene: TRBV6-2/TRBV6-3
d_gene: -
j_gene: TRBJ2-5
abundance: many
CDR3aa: CASSYEGSTWETQYF
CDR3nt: TGTGCCAGCAGTTACGAGGGATCGACTTGGGAGACCCAGTACTTC

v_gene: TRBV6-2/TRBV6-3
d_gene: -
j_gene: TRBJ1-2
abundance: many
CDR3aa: CASRPRRITNYGYTF
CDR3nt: TGTGCCAGCAGGCCCCGACGGATAACCAACTATGGCTACACCTTC

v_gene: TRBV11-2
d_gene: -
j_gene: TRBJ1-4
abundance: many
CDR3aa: CASSPWGSVNEKLFF
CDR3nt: TGTGCCAGCAGCCCTTGGGGCAGTGTGAATGAAAAACTGTTTTTT

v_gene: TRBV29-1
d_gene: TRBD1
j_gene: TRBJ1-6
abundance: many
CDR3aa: CSARSGTGESPLHF
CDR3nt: TGCAGCGCCCGGTCCGGGACAGGGGAATCACCCCTCCACTTT

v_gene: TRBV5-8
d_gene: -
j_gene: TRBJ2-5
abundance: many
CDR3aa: CASSLFTGSVRETQYF
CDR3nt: TGTGCCAGCAGCTTGTTCACAGGGTCGGTTAGGGAGACCCAGTACTTC